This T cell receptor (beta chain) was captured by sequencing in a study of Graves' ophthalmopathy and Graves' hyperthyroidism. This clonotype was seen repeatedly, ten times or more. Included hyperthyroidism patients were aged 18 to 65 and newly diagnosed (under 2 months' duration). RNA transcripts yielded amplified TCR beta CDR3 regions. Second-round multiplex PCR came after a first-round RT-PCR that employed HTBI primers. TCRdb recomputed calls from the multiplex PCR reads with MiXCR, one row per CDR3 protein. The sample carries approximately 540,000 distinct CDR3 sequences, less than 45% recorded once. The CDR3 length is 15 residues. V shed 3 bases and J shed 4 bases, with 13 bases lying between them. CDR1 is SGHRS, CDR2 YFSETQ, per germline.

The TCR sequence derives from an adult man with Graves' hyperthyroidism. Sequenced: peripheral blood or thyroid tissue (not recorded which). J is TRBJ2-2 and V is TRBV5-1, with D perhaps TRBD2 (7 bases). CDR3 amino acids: CASSSDSGVTGELFF. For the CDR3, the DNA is TGCGCCAGCAGCTCGGACAGCGGGGTCACCGGGGAGCTGTTTTTT.